Each of the 27 T cell receptor beta chains below was sequenced from the same sample in a study of beta chain features in type 1 diabetes. Study outcomes and limitations: There was a moderate but significant shortening of TCRB CDR3s in all four CD4+ subsets of Type 1 diabetes patients.

Isolated RNA was reverse transcribed in full, so expressed TCRB transcripts were sequenced. The method was immunoSEQ multiplex PCR; TCRdb's version includes in-frame clones alone and lacks a portion of them. This table has more than 100,000 clones, around 9% appearing once. The antigens these receptors bind are not known. The sample consisted of central memory CD4+ T cells from blood. The receptors come from a man aged 25-45 years with type 1 diabetes.

The V and J genes are TRBV4-1 and TRBJ2-5, with 9 positions matching TRBD2. The CDR3 sequence is 16 residues long. The germline CDR1 and CDR2 sequences are MGHRA and YSYEKL. V shed 1 base and J 9 bases; nucleotides not matched to a gene: 12. The CDR3 loop reads CASSQGTSAQEIPQYF. The CDR3 DNA is TGCGCCAGCAGCCAAGGGACTAGCGCACAAGAGATACCCCAGTACTTC.

This clone was seen only a few times. This sequence joins TRBV5-1 and TRBJ2-2, with TRBD1 identical over 7 bases. The germline gives CDR1 SGHRS, CDR2 YFSETQ. The CDR3 covers 15 residues. V lost 4 bases to trimming and J lost 0 bases; unmatched junction nucleotides: 3. CDR3 region: CASSKGQTNTGELFF. CDR3 nucleotide sequence: TGCGCCAGCAGCAAGGGACAGACGAACACCGGGGAGCTGTTTTTT.

The genes are TRBV5-1 and TRBJ2-1; TRBD2 aligns across 9 bases. The V gene end was trimmed by 1 base and the J gene end by 7 bases; junction bases not matched to a gene: 9. This CDR3 is 16 amino acids long. Germline CDR1 is SGHRS and CDR2 is YFSETQ. CDR3 sequence reads: CASSLRVAGDMNEQFF. The DNA of the CDR3 is TGCGCCAGCAGCTTGAGGGTAGCGGGGGATATGAATGAGCAGTTCTTC.

The J gene is TRBJ2-2, the V gene TRBV5-1; perhaps TRBD2 as D (6 bases). The CDR3 totals 14 residues. CDR1 is SGHRS, CDR2 YFSETQ, per germline. V lost 6 bases, J lost 6 bases, and 15 bases lay in between. This CDR3 reads CASTLGGNPGELFF. The CDR3 coding sequence is TGCGCCAGCACGCTCGGGGGAAACCCCGGGGAGCTGTTTTTT.

This clone was seen a handful of times. V usage is TRBV25-1 and J usage is TRBJ2-7; D gene unclear. V lost 6 bases and J lost 8, with 11 bases in between. The CDR3 length is 11 residues. Germline V gives CDR1 MGHDK, CDR2 SYGVNS. As DNA, the CDR3 is TGTGCCAGCAGCGGTCCTGTCAAGCAGTACTTC. Protein product: CASSGPVKQYF.

The chain has TRBV11-1 and TRBJ1-6; 7 bases are a match to TRBD1. With 5 bases clipped from V and 7 bases from J, the junction kept 2 bases outside the gene matches. This CDR3 spans 13 amino acids. Germline-derived CDR1 and CDR2 are SGHAT and FQDESV (reference sequence). CDR3 loop: CASSTGVNSPLHF. The CDR3 DNA is TGTGCCAGCAGCACAGGGGTCAATTCACCCCTCCACTTT.

This chain connects TRBV16 to TRBJ2-4; 10 nucleotides line up with TRBD1. The CDR3 extends over 15 amino acids. V dropped 0 bases and J dropped 6; count of bases not matched to a gene: 2. Germline CDR1 and CDR2: KGHSY and FQNENV. For the CDR3, the DNA is TGTGCCAGCAGCCAATCTGGGGACAGGGGAAACATTCAGTACTTC. This codes for CASSQSGDRGNIQYF. Full variable domain (missing parts from reference TRBV16 and TRBJ2-4): GEEVAQTPKHLVRGEGQKAKLYCAPIKGHSYVFWYQQVLKNEFKFLISFQNENVFDETGMPKERFSAKCLPNSPCSLEIQATKLEDSAVYFCASSQSGDRGNIQYFGAGTRLSVL.

The rearrangement joins TRBV7-2 to TRBJ1-6; 10 nucleotides align to TRBD1. CDR1 and CDR2 from the germline V gene are SGHTA and FQGNSA. The CDR3 runs 15 residues. Trimming cost V 4 bases and J 7 bases; bases outside gene matches: 4. DNA for the CDR3: TGTGCCAGCAGCTCACTGGGACAGGGGAATTCACCCCTCCACTTT. Protein product: CASSSLGQGNSPLHF. Drawing the rest from reference TRBV7-2 and TRBJ1-6, the complete variable domain is GAGVSQSPSNKVTEKGKDVELRCDPISGHTALYWYRQSLGQGLEFLIYFQGNSAPDKSGLPSDRFSAERTGGSVSTLTIQRTQQEDSAVYLCASSSLGQGNSPLHFGNGTRLTVT.

This clone occurred many times. This rearrangement joins TRBV11-2 to TRBJ1-1, with D uncertain. Germline CDR1 is SGHAT and CDR2 is FQNNGV. The V end was cut by 1 base, the J end by 1 base, with 10 bases between. The CDR3 spans 15 residues. DNA for the CDR3: TGTGCCAGCAGCTTAGCTACCCCCGCGAACACTGAAGCTTTCTTT. This translates into CASSLATPANTEAFF.

This chain links TRBV28 with TRBJ2-2; no clear D gene. This CDR3 contains 16 residues. V lost 7 bases to trimming and J lost 0 bases, with 15 bases between them. Germline CDR1 and CDR2: MDHEN and SYDVKM. In DNA form, the CDR3 reads TGTGCCAGCATTCCCCTGGGCAGCTCGAACACCGGGGAGCTGTTTTTT. This codes for CASIPLGSSNTGELFF.

The sample holds a few counts of this clone. The chain is built from TRBV7-6 and TRBJ1-4; possible D gene TRBD1, 5 bases. Germline V CDR1 and CDR2: SGHVS, FNYEAQ. Trimming pared 1 base from V and 6 bases from J, leaving 12 bases between. The CDR3 runs to 15 residues. The CDR3 DNA follows: TGTGCCAGCAGCTTAGTCGCGGGGCGCGATGAAAAACTGTTTTTT. Amino acids: CASSLVAGRDEKLFF.

The sample holds one count of this clone. The genes are TRBV9 and TRBJ2-2, with D perhaps TRBD2 (6 bases). Germline V gives CDR1 SGDLS, CDR2 YYNGEE. The CDR3 is made up of 14 amino acids. Trimming pared 1 base from V and 4 bases from J, leaving 8 bases between. CDR3 in DNA: TGTGCCAGCAGCGTAAGTAGCGGCACCGGGGAGCTGTTTTTT. As protein: CASSVSSGTGELFF.

The CDR3 reads CASSGTGANTGELFF. The CDR3 coding sequence is TGCGCCAGCAGCGGGACAGGTGCCAACACCGGGGAGCTGTTTTTT. The chain couples TRBV5-1 to TRBJ2-2, with 8 positions matching TRBD1. Unmatched junction bases numbered 4, after V lost 4 bases and J lost 2 bases. The germline V gene encodes CDR1 SGHRS and CDR2 YFSETQ. The CDR3 spans 15 residues. The variable domain in full, completed from reference TRBV5-1 and TRBJ2-2, reads KAGVTQTPRYLIKTRGQQVTLSCSPISGHRSVSWYQQTPGQGLQFLFEYFSETQRNKGNFPGRFSGRQFSNSRSEMNVSTLELGDSALYLCASSGTGANTGELFFGEGSRLTVL.

J is TRBJ1-6 and V is TRBV5-4, with D possibly being TRBD1 (6 bases). The germline CDR1 and CDR2 sequences are SGHNT and YYREEE (reference sequence). The CDR3 consists of 14 residues. V was clipped by 1 base and J by 7 bases, with 9 bases between them. CDR3 in amino acids: CASSLSQGNSPLHF. The CDR3 DNA is TGTGCCAGCAGCTTGTCCCAGGGGAATTCACCCCTCCACTTT.

The rearrangement links TRBV7-3 to TRBJ2-2; D is possibly TRBD1 (6 bases). Trimming took 6 bases from V and 7 from J, leaving 15 bases between them. Germline loops: CDR1 SGHTA, CDR2 FQGTGA. This CDR3 spans 14 amino acids. The CDR3 DNA is TGTGCCAGCAGGCAAGGACAGACTGGCGGGGAGCTGTTTTTT. Its protein product is CASRQGQTGGELFF.

This sequence joins TRBV19 and TRBJ1-2, with 8 bases fitting TRBD1. The CDR3 sequence is 16 residues long. Losses at the gene ends were 4 bases for V and 4 bases for J; bases not matched to a gene: 11. Germline-derived CDR1 and CDR2 are LNHDA and SQIVND (reference sequence). This CDR3 reads CASSNQGQGRAYGYTF. In DNA, the CDR3 is TGTGCCAGTAGTAACCAAGGACAGGGACGGGCCTATGGCTACACCTTC.

This clone turned up a few times. This CDR3 reads CSVEESGGTDTQYF. The CDR3 nucleotides are TGCAGCGTTGAAGAATCGGGGGGGACAGATACGCAGTATTTT. The V call is TRBV29-1, the J call TRBJ2-3; TRBD2 agrees at 8 bases. This CDR3 region has 14 residues. Germline loops: CDR1 SQVTM, CDR2 ANQGSEA. V dropped 0 bases and J dropped 3; count of bases not matched to a gene: 2.

This clone was recorded a few times. The chain recombines TRBV4-2 with TRBJ2-5; 16 bases agree with TRBD2. Germline CDR1 is LGHNA and CDR2 is YNFKEQ. Losses at the gene ends were 6 bases for V and 5 bases for J; bases not matched to a gene: 3. The CDR3 is made up of 15 amino acids. CDR3 sequence: CASRPGLAGGETQYF. CDR3 DNA: TGTGCCAGCAGGCCGGGACTAGCGGGGGGGGAGACCCAGTACTTC.

This clone has a handful of counts. Distinct nucleotide sequences in the sample also encode this CDR3. V usage is TRBV7-2 and J usage is TRBJ2-3; D uncertain. V lost 1 base and J 2 bases, leaving 7 bases between the germline ends. The CDR3 has 14 amino acids. In germline, CDR1 is SGHTA, CDR2 FQGNSA. The CDR3 DNA follows: TGTGCCAGCAGCTTAGGAGGAGACACAGATACGCAGTATTTT. This gives the protein CASSLGGDTDTQYF.

This chain links TRBV4-3 with TRBJ2-3; the match to TRBD2 covers 10 bases. The CDR3 is 17 residues long. Germline CDR1 LGHNA, CDR2 YSLEER. Trimming at V came to 0 bases and at J to 4 bases, leaving 7 bases not matched to a gene. The chain's CDR3 is CASSQDRAGGQADTQYF. CDR3 DNA sequence: TGCGCCAGCAGCCAAGATCGAGCGGGGGGGCAGGCAGATACGCAGTATTTT.

The chain joins TRBV5-8 to TRBJ2-2, with TRBD1 matching 7 bases. The CDR3 consists of 16 residues. CDR1 SGHTS and CDR2 YDEGEE come from the germline V gene. The J segment lost 0 bases and the V segment lost 4 bases, leaving 6 bases of the junction unmatched. The DNA of the CDR3 is TGTGCCAGCAGCCCTAGGACAGGCGCGAACACCGGGGAGCTGTTTTTT. Translated: CASSPRTGANTGELFF.

The V call is TRBV6-5, the J call TRBJ1-4, with 8 bases aligning to TRBD1. Per germline, CDR1 MNHEY and CDR2 SVGAGI. V was clipped by 5 bases and J by 8 bases; unmatched bases: 4. This CDR3 comprises 13 residues. As DNA, the CDR3 is TGTGCCAGCAGTCCCCGGGACAGGGAAAAACTGTTTTTT. Its protein product is CASSPRDREKLFF.

The J gene is TRBJ1-5, the V gene TRBV29-1; TRBD1 matches at 10 bases. The CDR3 covers 12 residues. Trimming cost V 7 bases and J 6 bases; bases outside gene matches: 3. Germline CDR1 and CDR2: SQVTM and ANQGSEA. CDR3 sequence: CSARQGAQPQHF. The CDR3 DNA sequence: TGCAGCGCAAGACAGGGGGCTCAGCCCCAGCATTTT.

The J gene is TRBJ2-7, the V gene TRBV28, with D maybe TRBD1 (5 bases). V was clipped by 6 bases and J by 4 bases, with 16 bases between them. The CDR3 runs 14 residues. The germline CDR1 and CDR2 sequences are MDHEN and SYDVKM. CDR3 DNA: TGTGCCAGCAGGCCAACTGACAGACCATACGAGCAGTACTTC. Its translation: CASRPTDRPYEQYF.

The chain employs TRBV5-1 and TRBJ2-5; the D gene is possibly TRBD1 (5 bases). There are 13 residues in the CDR3. V lost 0 bases and J lost 3, with 6 bases in between. CDR1 is SGHRS, CDR2 YFSETQ, per germline. The CDR3, as DNA: TGCGCCAGCAGCTTGGCAGGGAAAGAGACCCAGTACTTC. Amino acid sequence: CASSLAGKETQYF.

The chain recombines TRBV11-2 with TRBJ1-1, with 8 bases matching TRBD1. The V segment lost 0 bases and the J segment 11 bases; nucleotides outside the gene matches: 8. The CDR3 sequence is 14 residues long. Germline CDR1 and CDR2: SGHAT and FQNNGV. DNA for the CDR3: TGTGCCAGCAGCTTAGATCAGGTCAGGGGGCTGGCTTTCTTT. Translating it yields CASSLDQVRGLAFF.

The J gene is TRBJ2-7, the V gene TRBV19, with a tentative D call TRBD1 (6 bases). Deletions cut 6 bases from V and 6 bases from J, with 15 bases between. The CDR3 spans 13 residues. Per germline, CDR1 LNHDA and CDR2 SQIVND (reference sequence). CDR3 coding DNA: TGTGCCAGTAGGAGACAGGAAGGAGGCGAGCAGTACTTC. It is translated as CASRRQEGGEQYF.